A selection of T cell receptor beta chains follows, all from one sample in a study of post-analysis software for immune sequencing data. TCRdb redid the calling of the PCR reads with MiXCR, one entry per CDR3 protein. Counted here are more than 350,000 distinct CDR3 sequences, about 39% occurring once; the ten biggest clones make up 7.6%. Sample: blood. The receptor source for this set is a girl aged 2-10 years with multiple sclerosis. Each CDR3 is given with its conserved first and last residue. D genes are given only for firm matches. Size is stated for part of the rows, as once, few or many counts, or as a class when the clone is expanded.

D	V	length	size	J	DNA	CDR3
TRBD2	TRBV10-3	13	-	TRBJ2-5	TGTGCCATCAGTGGTGGACTAGGCTCGACCCAGTACTTC	CAISGGLGSTQYF
-	TRBV5-6	16	-	TRBJ1-2	TGTGCCAGCAGCTTGGGAGGGGGGACAACTAACTATGGCTACACCTTC	CASSLGGGTTNYGYTF
-	TRBV19	12	-	TRBJ1-2	TGTGTCAGTCAGATTTGGCCCTATGGCTACACCTTC	CVSQIWPYGYTF
TRBD2	TRBV4-1	17	-	TRBJ2-1	TGCGCCAGCAGCCTTACTGGACTAGCGGGGTCCTACAATGAGCAGTTCTTC	CASSLTGLAGSYNEQFF
TRBD2	TRBV29-1	16	-	TRBJ2-3	TGCAGCGTTGAAGGGGGGACTAGCTCCTCCACAGATACGCAGTATTTT	CSVEGGTSSSTDTQYF
-	TRBV20-1	14	few	TRBJ2-5	TGCAGTGCTAGTTTAGCGGAGGCCCAAGAGACCCAGTACTTC	CSASLAEAQETQYF
TRBD1	TRBV7-6	13	many	TRBJ1-2	TGTGCCAGCAGCGCCGGGACAGACTATGGCTACACCTTC	CASSAGTDYGYTF
TRBD2	TRBV6-6	14	many	TRBJ2-3	TGTGCCAGCGAGAGAGCGGGAGTCACAGATACGCAGTATTTT	CASERAGVTDTQYF
-	TRBV9	14	-	TRBJ2-5	TGTGCCAGCAGCGTAGGAAGCAGACAAGAGACCCAGTACTTC	CASSVGSRQETQYF
TRBD2	TRBV10-3	13	few	TRBJ2-3	TGTGCCATCAACCTAGCGGGAGTAGATACGCAGTATTTT	CAINLAGVDTQYF
-	TRBV12-3/TRBV12-4	12	few	TRBJ2-1	TGTGCCAGCAGTGAGGACAGCTCAAAGCAGTTCTTC	CASSEDSSKQFF
-	TRBV12-5	13	-	TRBJ1-2	TGTGCTAGTGGTCCGAGGGCTGACTATGGCTACACCTTC	CASGPRADYGYTF
-	TRBV7-2	14	-	TRBJ2-5	TGTGCCAGCAGCTTAGGCGCAGCACAAGAGACCCAGTACTTC	CASSLGAAQETQYF
-	TRBV5-1	15	few	TRBJ2-7	TGCGCCAGCAGCTTGGACAGTCTGGACAGCTACGAGCAGTACTTC	CASSLDSLDSYEQYF
-	TRBV19	15	-	TRBJ2-1	TGTGCCAGCATTGGGGGGGACAGCTCCTACAATGAGCAGTTCTTC	CASIGGDSSYNEQFF
-	TRBV5-5	16	-	TRBJ2-1	TGTGCCAGCAGCCCAGAAGTGGTACAGATGGTCGATGAGCAGTTCTTC	CASSPEVVQMVDEQFF
-	TRBV12-3/TRBV12-4	16	few	TRBJ1-6	TGTGCCAGCAGTTTAATAGGAGGGCCTCCTGGGTCACCCCTCCACTTT	CASSLIGGPPGSPLHF
TRBD1	TRBV12-3/TRBV12-4	14	-	TRBJ1-6	TGTGCCAGCAGACACGACAGGGAAACCTCACCCCTCCACTTT	CASRHDRETSPLHF
-	TRBV21-1	16	few	TRBJ2-7	TGTGCCAGCAGCAAAATCTCCCGGCGGAGCTCCTACGAGCAGTACTTC	CASSKISRRSSYEQYF
-	TRBV7-8	12	once	TRBJ2-7	TGTGCCAGCACCTCGGATAGGGTCGAGCAGTACTTC	CASTSDRVEQYF
-	TRBV5-6	15	-	TRBJ2-3	TGTGCCAGCAGCTTCGAGGAAGAAGGCGCAGATACGCAGTATTTT	CASSFEEEGADTQYF
-	TRBV29-1	13	-	TRBJ2-7	TGCGGCGTTGAAGTGGTCAATTCCTACGAGCAGTACTTC	CGVEVVNSYEQYF
-	TRBV3-1	15	few	TRBJ1-2	TGTGCCAGCAGGCAAGGGCAGGGCGGGGGTTATGGCTACACCTTC	CASRQGQGGGYGYTF
-	TRBV20-1	16	few	TRBJ2-3	TGCAGTGCTGATAACCTAGGGACGGATAGCACAGATACGCAGTATTTT	CSADNLGTDSTDTQYF
-	TRBV7-3	13	-	TRBJ1-6	TGTGCCAGCAGCTCCGGACTTAATTCACCCCTCCACTTT	CASSSGLNSPLHF
-	TRBV6-6	17	-	TRBJ2-6	TGTGCCAGCAGTTACCCGACAGGACGCTCTGGGGCCAACGTCCTGACTTTC	CASSYPTGRSGANVLTF
-	TRBV6-5	14	-	TRBJ1-1	TGTGCCAGCAGTCTAAGACAGGTGAACACTGAAGCTTTCTTT	CASSLRQVNTEAFF
TRBD2	TRBV10-3	15	few	TRBJ2-5	TGTGCCATCAGTGACACGGGAGGACGCCAAGAGACCCAGTACTTC	CAISDTGGRQETQYF
-	TRBV7-8	14	many	TRBJ2-5	TGTGCCAGCATGACGATGGAGGGCCAAGAGACCCAGTACTTC	CASMTMEGQETQYF
-	TRBV3-1	14	-	TRBJ1-1	TGTGCCAGCAGCCAAACCTCAAGGGGTGGAGAAGCTTTCTTT	CASSQTSRGGEAFF
TRBD1	TRBV5-1	15	-	TRBJ2-3	TGCGCCAGCAGCTCCACAGGGGGAACCACAGATACGCAGTATTTT	CASSSTGGTTDTQYF
-	TRBV24-1	16	-	TRBJ1-5	TGTGCCACCAGTGACCCGTCAGTCAGTTCCAATCAGCCCCAGCATTTT	CATSDPSVSSNQPQHF
-	TRBV6-5	15	-	TRBJ1-1	TGTGCCAGCAGCCTACTAATGGGAAGGAACACTGAAGCTTTCTTT	CASSLLMGRNTEAFF
TRBD2	TRBV7-2	14	-	TRBJ2-5	TGTGCCAGCAGCTCGACTAGCGGGACAGAGACCCAGTACTTC	CASSSTSGTETQYF
-	TRBV29-1	12	few	TRBJ1-2	TGCAGCGTTGAAGATCTATTTTATGGCTACACCTTC	CSVEDLFYGYTF
TRBD2	TRBV5-1	16	-	TRBJ2-7	TGCGCCAACAGCCCCGGACTAGCGGGCTACCTATACGAGCAGTACTTC	CANSPGLAGYLYEQYF
-	TRBV6-6	14	-	TRBJ1-2	TGTGCCAGCAGCTATAGACGGGATAACTATGGCTACACCTTC	CASSYRRDNYGYTF
-	TRBV6-6	14	-	TRBJ2-1	TGTGCCAGCAGTTATGCCGGGGGGCTGAATGAGCAGTTCTTC	CASSYAGGLNEQFF
-	TRBV7-2	16	-	TRBJ1-6	TGTGCCAGCAGCCCTTCTTCTGGGACGGCGAATTCACCCCTCCACTTT	CASSPSSGTANSPLHF
TRBD1	TRBV7-2	15	many	TRBJ2-7	TGTGCCAGCAGCACCCGACAGGGGAGCTCCTACGAGCAGTACTTC	CASSTRQGSSYEQYF
-	TRBV7-2	14	-	TRBJ2-5	TGTGCCAGCAGCTTAGGTCCTACCCAAGAGACCCAGTACTTC	CASSLGPTQETQYF
-	TRBV6-1	17	few	TRBJ2-1	TGTGCCAGCACCCCAGTTATAGGGACATCCGCTTACAATGAGCAGTTCTTC	CASTPVIGTSAYNEQFF